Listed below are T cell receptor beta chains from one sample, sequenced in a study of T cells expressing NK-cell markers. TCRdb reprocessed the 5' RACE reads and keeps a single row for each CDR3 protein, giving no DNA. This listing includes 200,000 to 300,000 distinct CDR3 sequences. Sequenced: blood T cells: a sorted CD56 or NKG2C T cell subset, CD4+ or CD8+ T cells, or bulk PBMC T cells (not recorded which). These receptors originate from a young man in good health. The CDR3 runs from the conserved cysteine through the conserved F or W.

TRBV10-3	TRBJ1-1	CAIRFGFREEAFF
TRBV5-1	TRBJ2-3	CASSFPPSGYDTQYF
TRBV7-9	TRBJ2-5	CASSLSERSNGETQYF
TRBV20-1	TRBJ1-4	CSAHGPSLTTNEKLFF
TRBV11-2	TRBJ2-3	CASSLYSGSIRITDTQYF
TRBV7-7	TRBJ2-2	CASSPGGANTGELFF
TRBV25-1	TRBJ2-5	CASSESIRQYF
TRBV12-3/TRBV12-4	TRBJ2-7	CASSLVYEQYF
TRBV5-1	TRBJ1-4	CASSLEGEGEKLFF
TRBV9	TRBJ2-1	CASTEHQESEQFF
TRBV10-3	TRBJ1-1	CAISPTGPTEAFF
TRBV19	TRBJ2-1	CASSIEPSPYNEQFF
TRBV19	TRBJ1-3	CASSSQGVGNTIYF
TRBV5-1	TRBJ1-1	CASSSGTGVLENTEAFF
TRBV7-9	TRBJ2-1	CASSLGTNVGITFF
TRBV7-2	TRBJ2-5	CASSLQGVYQETQYF
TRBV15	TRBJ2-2	CATSGLRGSGTGELFF
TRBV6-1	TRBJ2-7	CASSQAGSFDEQYF
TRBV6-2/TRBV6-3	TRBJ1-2	CASSPAGLYGYTF
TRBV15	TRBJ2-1	CATSRDKRYEQFF
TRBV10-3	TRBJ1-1	CAIRNGQVEAFF
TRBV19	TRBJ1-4	CASTRSRVAEKLFF
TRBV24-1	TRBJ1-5	CATSVMGNQPQHF
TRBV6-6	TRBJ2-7	CASSYAVDEQYF
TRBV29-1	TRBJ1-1	CSVTPWPDTEAFF
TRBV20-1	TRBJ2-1	CSARDVGLAGGRNEQFF
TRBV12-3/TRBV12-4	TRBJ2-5	CASSLATGRRETQYF
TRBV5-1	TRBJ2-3	CASSPQRAGASSTDTQYF
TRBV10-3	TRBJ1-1	CAIRPEFGTEAFF
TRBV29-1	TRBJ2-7	CSVTPGTGYFDEQYF
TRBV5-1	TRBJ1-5	CASSLDARGPQHF
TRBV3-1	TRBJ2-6	CASSQLRTGGSSGANVLTF
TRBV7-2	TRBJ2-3	CASRLAGAGGASTDTQYF
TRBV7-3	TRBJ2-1	CASTSTSLGNEQFF
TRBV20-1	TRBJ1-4	CSASGTGDEKLFF
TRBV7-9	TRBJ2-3	CASSAPGETGTQYF
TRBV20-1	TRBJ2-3	CSARDDRRHFLTDTQYF
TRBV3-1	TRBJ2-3	CASSQAVSSGSTDTQYF
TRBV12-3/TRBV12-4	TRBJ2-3	CASSFRREPLTDTQYF
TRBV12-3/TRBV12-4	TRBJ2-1	CASSLGGRALDEQFF
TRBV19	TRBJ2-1	CASSIADLSYNEQFF
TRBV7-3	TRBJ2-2	CASSLYDGELFF
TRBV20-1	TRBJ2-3	CSATRGGGMTDTQYF
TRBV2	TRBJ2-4	CASSEWGRSNIQYF
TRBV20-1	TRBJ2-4	CSAVPQGRTNIQYF
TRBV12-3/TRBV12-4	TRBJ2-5	CASSSGLAGPYQETQYF
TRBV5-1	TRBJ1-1	CASSLTTRQQNTEAFF
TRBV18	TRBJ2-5	CASSPSLVKTQYF
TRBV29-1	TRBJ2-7	CSVVGSTKRPMPYEQYF
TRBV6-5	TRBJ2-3	CASISGRGPDTQYF
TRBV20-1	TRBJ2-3	CSAPTDWGLGMDTQYF
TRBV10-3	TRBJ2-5	CAISDRLETQYF
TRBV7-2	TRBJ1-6	CASSSRGPDNSPLHF
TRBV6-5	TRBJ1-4	CASRGAALNEKLFF
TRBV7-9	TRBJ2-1	CASSLSGGPIPNEQFF
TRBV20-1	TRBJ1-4	CSVLEGAALNEKLFF
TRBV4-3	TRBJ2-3	CASSQDRHTQYF
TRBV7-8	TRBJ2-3	CASTKGLGSTDTQYF
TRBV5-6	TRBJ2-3	CASSNRDSPRTQYF